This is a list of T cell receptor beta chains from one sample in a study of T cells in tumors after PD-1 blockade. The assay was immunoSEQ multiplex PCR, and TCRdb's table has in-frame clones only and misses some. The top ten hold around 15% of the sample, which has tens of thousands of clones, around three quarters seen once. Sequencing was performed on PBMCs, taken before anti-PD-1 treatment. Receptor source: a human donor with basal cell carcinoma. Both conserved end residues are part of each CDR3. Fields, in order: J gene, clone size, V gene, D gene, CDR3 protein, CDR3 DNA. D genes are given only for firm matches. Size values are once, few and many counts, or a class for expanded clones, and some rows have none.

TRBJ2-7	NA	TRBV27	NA	CASSLSIAGEQYF	TGTGCCAGCAGTTTATCGATTGCGGGAGAGCAGTACTTC
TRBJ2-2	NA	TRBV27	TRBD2	CASAIRLAGAGTGELFF	TGTGCCAGCGCAATTCGACTAGCGGGGGCCGGCACCGGGGAGCTGTTTTTT
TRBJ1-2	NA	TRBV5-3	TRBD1	CARSCLGQGEVYGYTF	TGTGCCAGAAGCTGTCTGGGACAGGGGGAAGTCTATGGCTACACCTTC
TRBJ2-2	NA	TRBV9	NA	CASSVEHFPNTGELFF	TGTGCCAGCAGCGTAGAGCACTTCCCGAACACCGGGGAGCTGTTTTTT
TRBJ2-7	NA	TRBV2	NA	CASRADLNYEQYF	TGTGCCAGTAGAGCGGACCTGAACTACGAGCAGTACTTC
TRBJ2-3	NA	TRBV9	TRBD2	CASSVATASGFTDTQYF	TGTGCCAGCAGCGTAGCTACGGCTAGCGGGTTCACAGATACGCAGTATTTT
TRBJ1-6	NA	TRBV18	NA	CASSPLETNSPLHF	TGTGCCAGCTCACCACTAGAAACTAATTCACCCCTCCACTTT
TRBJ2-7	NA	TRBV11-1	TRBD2	CASTSGGSQSEQYF	TGTGCCAGCACCTCGGGGGGGAGCCAGAGCGAGCAGTACTTC
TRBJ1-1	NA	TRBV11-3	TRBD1	CASSARTGTTEAFF	TGTGCCAGCAGCGCCCGGACAGGGACCACTGAAGCTTTCTTT
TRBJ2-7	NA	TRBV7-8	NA	CASSLLTYYEQYF	TGTGCCAGCAGCTTACTCACTTACTACGAGCAGTACTTC
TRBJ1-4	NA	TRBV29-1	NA	CSVLRGLGNEKLFF	TGCAGCGTTCTCAGGGGTCTGGGTAATGAAAAACTGTTTTTT
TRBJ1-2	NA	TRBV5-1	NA	CASSSTGTGSYGYTF	TGCGCCAGCAGCTCCACTGGTACAGGGTCCTATGGCTACACCTTC
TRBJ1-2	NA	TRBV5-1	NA	CASSEIKGGYTF	TGCGCCAGCAGCGAAATTAAAGGAGGCTACACCTTC
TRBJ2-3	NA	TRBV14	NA	CASSRWGGADTQYF	TGTGCCAGCAGCCGGTGGGGGGGCGCAGATACGCAGTATTTT
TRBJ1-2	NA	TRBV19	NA	CASSTLGLSYGYTF	TGTGCCAGTAGTACCCTGGGACTCAGCTATGGCTACACCTTC
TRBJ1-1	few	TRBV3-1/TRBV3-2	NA	CASSHWGNTEAFF	TGTGCCAGCAGCCACTGGGGGAACACTGAAGCTTTCTTT
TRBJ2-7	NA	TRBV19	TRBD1	CASSIPGQGTYEQYF	TGTGCCAGTAGTATTCCGGGACAGGGGACCTACGAGCAGTACTTC
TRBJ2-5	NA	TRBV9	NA	CASSVDQGTLLETQYF	TGTGCCAGCAGCGTAGATCAAGGGACACTCTTGGAGACCCAGTACTTC
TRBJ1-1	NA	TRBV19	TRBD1	CASRKRTGSLDTEAFF	TGTGCCAGTAGAAAGCGGACAGGGTCTTTGGACACTGAAGCTTTCTTT
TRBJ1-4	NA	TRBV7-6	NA	CASSSRGNGLFF	TGTGCCAGCAGCTCCAGGGGTAACGGACTGTTTTTT
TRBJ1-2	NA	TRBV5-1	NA	CASGTGFYGYTF	TGCGCCAGCGGTACAGGGTTCTACGGCTACACCTTC
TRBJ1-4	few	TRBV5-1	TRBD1	CASSLATGAATNEKLFF	TGCGCCAGCAGCTTGGCCACAGGGGCCGCAACTAATGAAAAACTGTTTTTT
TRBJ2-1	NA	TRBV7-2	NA	CASSLGGPDEQFF	TGTGCCAGCAGCTTAGGCGGACCGGATGAGCAGTTCTTC
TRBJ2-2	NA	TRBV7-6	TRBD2	CASSQPRTSGGAGELFF	TGTGCCAGCAGTCAACCCCGTACTAGCGGGGGGGCCGGGGAGCTGTTTTTT
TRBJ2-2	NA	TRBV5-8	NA	CASSLYRAGELFF	TGTGCCAGCAGCTTGTACAGGGCCGGGGAGCTGTTTTTT
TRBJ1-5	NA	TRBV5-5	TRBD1	CASSLSQGYQPQHF	TGTGCCAGCAGCTTGTCACAGGGGTATCAGCCCCAGCATTTT
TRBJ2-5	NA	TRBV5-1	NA	CASSTAPQETQYF	TGCGCCAGCAGCACAGCCCCCCAAGAGACCCAGTACTTC
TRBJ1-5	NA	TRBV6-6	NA	CASRLDGTSNQPQHF	TGTGCCAGCAGATTAGACGGGACTAGCAATCAGCCCCAGCATTTT
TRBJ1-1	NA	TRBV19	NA	CASSARSGAGTEAFF	TGTGCCAGTAGTGCAAGATCAGGGGCCGGCACTGAAGCTTTCTTT
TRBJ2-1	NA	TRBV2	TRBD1	CASSPPGQGSYNEQFF	TGTGCCAGCAGCCCCCCGGGACAGGGCTCCTACAATGAGCAGTTCTTC
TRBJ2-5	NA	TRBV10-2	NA	CASRGDRETQYF	TGCGCCAGCAGAGGGGATCGAGAGACCCAGTACTTC
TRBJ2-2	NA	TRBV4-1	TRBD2	CASSQAGGRGRNTGELFF	TGCGCCAGCAGCCAAGCGGGCGGGAGGGGCCGGAACACCGGGGAGCTGTTTTTT
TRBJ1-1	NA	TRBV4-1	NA	CASSQDRAGQREAFF	TGCGCCAGCAGCCAAGATCGAGCAGGCCAACGCGAAGCTTTCTTT
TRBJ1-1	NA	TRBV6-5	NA	CASSLGGGQKNAFF	TGTGCCAGCAGTCTGGGGGGTGGGCAGAAGAATGCTTTCTTT
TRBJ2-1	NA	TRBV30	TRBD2	CAISGTSTYNEQFF	TGTGCCATATCCGGGACTAGCACCTACAATGAGCAGTTCTTC
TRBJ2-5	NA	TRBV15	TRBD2	CATSSKGTSGGRFQETQYF	TGTGCCACCAGCAGCAAGGGGACTAGCGGGGGGAGATTTCAAGAGACCCAGTACTTC
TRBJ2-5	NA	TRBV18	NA	CASAPPSGETQYF	TGTGCCAGCGCACCACCTTCCGGGGAGACCCAGTACTTC
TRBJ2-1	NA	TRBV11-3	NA	CASSVSEIYNEQFF	TGTGCCAGCAGCGTGTCAGAGATCTACAATGAGCAGTTCTTC
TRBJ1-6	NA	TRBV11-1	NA	CASSGPTRSNSPLHF	TGTGCCAGCAGCGGACCGACACGATCTAATTCACCCCTCCACTTT
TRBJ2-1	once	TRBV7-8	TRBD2	CASSLVASGGGFYNEQFF	TGTGCCAGCAGCTTAGTGGCTAGCGGGGGGGGATTTTACAATGAGCAGTTCTTC
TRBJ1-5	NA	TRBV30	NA	CAWSVEESNQPQHF	TGTGCCTGGAGTGTAGAAGAGAGCAATCAGCCCCAGCATTTT
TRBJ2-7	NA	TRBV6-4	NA	CASITPYEQYF	TGTGCCAGCATTACCCCCTACGAGCAGTACTTC
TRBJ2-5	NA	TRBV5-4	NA	CASSLGYSIDWAGTQYF	TGTGCCAGCAGCTTGGGCTATTCCATCGACTGGGCTGGGACCCAGTACTTC
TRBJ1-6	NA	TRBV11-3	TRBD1	CASSQPGQLNSPLHF	TGTGCCAGCAGCCAACCGGGACAGCTAAATTCACCCCTCCACTTT
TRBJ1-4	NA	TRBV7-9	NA	CASSLTGVRNEKLFF	TGTGCCAGCAGCCTTACGGGGGTGCGTAATGAAAAACTGTTTTTT
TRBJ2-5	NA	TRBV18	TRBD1	CASSSTTPGQGETQYF	TGTGCCAGCTCATCGACGACACCGGGACAGGGCGAGACCCAGTACTTC
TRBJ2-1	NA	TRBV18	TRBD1	CASSPDRVGNEQFF	TGTGCCAGCTCACCCGACAGGGTCGGCAATGAGCAGTTCTTC
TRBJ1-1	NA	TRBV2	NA	CASRPDTNTEAFF	TGTGCCAGCAGACCCGACACGAACACTGAAGCTTTCTTT
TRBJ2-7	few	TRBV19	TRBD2	CASSLSSGSSYEQYF	TGTGCCAGTAGCTTATCTAGCGGATCCTCCTACGAGCAGTACTTC
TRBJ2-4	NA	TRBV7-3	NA	CASSLTWRLAKNIQYF	TGTGCCAGCAGCTTAACTTGGAGGCTAGCCAAAAACATTCAGTACTTC
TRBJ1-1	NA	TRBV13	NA	CASARGPTEAFF	TGTGCCAGCGCCAGGGGTCCCACTGAAGCTTTCTTT
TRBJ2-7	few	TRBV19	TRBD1	CASSMARGKTYEQYF	TGTGCCAGTAGTATGGCCAGGGGGAAAACCTACGAGCAGTACTTC
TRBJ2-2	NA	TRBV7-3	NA	CASSSVVFGTGELFF	TGTGCCAGCAGCTCTGTAGTTTTCGGGACCGGGGAGCTGTTTTTT